This passage covers 23 T cell receptor beta chains from one sample sequenced in a study of CXCR4 blockade with PD-1 therapy in pancreatic cancer. Repertoires were generated with immunoSEQ multiplex PCR, while TCRdb's copy carries only in-frame clones and drops some. The sample lists about 8,100 clones, roughly 50% occurring once. What was sequenced was tumor tissue. The receptors here all came from a human donor with pancreatic ductal adenocarcinoma.

The chain joins TRBV6-8 to TRBJ2-2, with D perhaps being TRBD1 or TRBD2 (5 bases each). Trimming removed 6 bases from V and 6 bases from J, with 17 bases in between. Germline loops: CDR1 MNHGY, CDR2 SAAAGT. The CDR3 extends over 15 amino acids. CDR3 nucleotides: TGTGCCAGCAGCTTGGGGCTAGCTTTCCCCGGGGAGCTGTTTTTT. It codes for CASSLGLAFPGELFF.

This chain links TRBV6-1 with TRBJ2-3; TRBD1 matches at 10 bases. This CDR3 is built from 15 residues. V gave up 2 bases and J gave up 5 bases; unmatched junction bases: 4. CDR1 is MNHNS and CDR2 is SASEGT in the germline V gene. The CDR3 DNA reads as TGTGCCAGCAGTGAATGGACAGGGGGAGGAGATACGCAGTATTTT. It is translated as CASSEWTGGGDTQYF.

The chain is built from TRBV19 and TRBJ1-2; D is perhaps TRBD1 (5 bases). CDR1 and CDR2 from the germline V gene are LNHDA and SQIVND (reference sequence). This CDR3 is 13 amino acids long. V was clipped by 3 bases and J by 8 bases, with 13 bases between them. CDR3 coding DNA: TGTGCCAGTAGTATCACAGGATTGAGGGGCTACACCTTC. Its translation is CASSITGLRGYTF.

This chain links TRBV15 with TRBJ2-1; 16 bases line up with TRBD2. Germline V gives CDR1 LNHNV, CDR2 YYDKDF (reference sequence). The CDR3 runs 20 residues. With V trimmed by 2 bases and J by 0 bases, 7 bases remained unmatched. In DNA form, the CDR3 reads TGTGCCACCAGCAGACCCTCCGGGACTAGCGGGAGGGGCTCCTACAATGAGCAGTTCTTC. This translates into CATSRPSGTSGRGSYNEQFF.

This clone has just one count. As DNA, the CDR3 is TGTGCCAGCTCACCACAGGCCTTGACTAGCGGAGCCTACGAGCAGTACTTC. This codes for CASSPQALTSGAYEQYF. This chain connects TRBV18 to TRBJ2-7; TRBD2 matches 9 bases. Germline loops: CDR1 KGHSH, CDR2 LQKENI. This CDR3 has 17 residues. The junction had 9 bases not matched to a gene; V was cut back by 1 base and J by 2 bases.

There are a few counts of this clone. The chain combines TRBV6-7 with TRBJ2-1, with TRBD1 matching over 8 bases. TRBV6-7 belongs to the ORF category, with a function that is uncertain. V shed 5 bases and J 5 bases; nucleotides not matched to a gene: 11. This CDR3 spans 16 amino acids. The CDR3 nucleotides are TGTGCCAGCAGTGAATTAGCGGACAGGGAGGACAATGAGCAGTTCTTC. This gives the protein CASSELADREDNEQFF.

The chain recombines TRBV27 with TRBJ2-7; 16 positions agree with TRBD2. Germline-derived CDR1 and CDR2 are MNHEY and SMNVEV (reference sequence). The CDR3 loop spans 17 amino acids. Germline trimming cut 5 bases from V and 3 bases from J; bases unmatched to any gene: 7. CDR3 sequence (DNA): TGTGCCAGCAGTGGGACTAGCGGGAGGGCCGACCGCTACGAGCAGTACTTC. Translation gives CASSGTSGRADRYEQYF.

The rearrangement uses TRBV28 and TRBJ2-7; possible D gene TRBD1, 5 bases. Germline CDR1 is MDHEN and CDR2 is SYDVKM. The V and J ends lost 3 bases and 5 bases respectively, with 14 bases between them. There are 14 residues in the CDR3. The CDR3 DNA is TGTGCCAGCAGTTTGGGCAGGGTGATCGACGAGCAGTACTTC. This gives the protein CASSLGRVIDEQYF.

This chain joins TRBV18 and TRBJ2-5; possible D gene TRBD1, 6 bases. The V end was cut by 4 bases, the J end by 1 base, with 19 bases between. Germline CDR1 KGHSH, CDR2 LQKENI. The CDR3 is made up of 17 amino acids. This CDR3 reads CASSQLAGTPLQETQYF. The CDR3 DNA is TGTGCCAGCTCACAACTCGCCGGGACACCGCTCCAAGAGACCCAGTACTTC.

This chain connects TRBV5-1 to TRBJ2-1; D is unclear. Germline V gene sequence: CDR1 SGHRS, CDR2 YFSETQ. The V end lost 0 bases, the J end lost 9 bases, and 13 bases lay between the germline ends. The CDR3 spans 14 residues. The CDR3 DNA reads as TGCGCCAGCAGCTTGGCACTTAGTCGAGGTGAGCAGTTCTTC. This translates into CASSLALSRGEQFF. Full variable domain (remainder filled in from reference TRBV5-1 and TRBJ2-1): KAGVTQTPRYLIKTRGQQVTLSCSPISGHRSVSWYQQTPGQGLQFLFEYFSETQRNKGNFPGRFSGRQFSNSRSEMNVSTLELGDSALYLCASSLALSRGEQFFGPGTRLTVL.

The chain joins TRBV7-2 to TRBJ2-5, with D possibly matching TRBD2 (5 bases). Germline loops: CDR1 SGHTA, CDR2 FQGNSA. The V gene lost 4 bases and the J gene lost 5 bases, with 11 bases spanning the gap. CDR3 length: 13 residues. The CDR3 loop reads CASSSRGPETQYF. In nucleotides, the CDR3 is TGTGCCAGCAGCTCAAGAGGGCCGGAGACCCAGTACTTC.

The genes are TRBV19 and TRBJ1-5; D is possibly TRBD1 (5 bases). CDR3 length equals 15 residues. Trimming took 6 bases from V and 1 from J, leaving 13 bases between them. Germline loops: CDR1 LNHDA, CDR2 SQIVND (reference sequence). In nucleotides, the CDR3 is TGTGCCAGTAGCAAAGATTGGGGCAGCAATCAGCCCCAGCATTTT. It is translated as CASSKDWGSNQPQHF.

This chain joins TRBV14 and TRBJ2-3; perhaps TRBD2 as D (5 bases). V lost 0 bases to trimming and J lost 2 bases, with 15 bases between them. CDR3 length equals 17 residues. CDR1 SGHDN and CDR2 FVKESK come from the germline V gene. CDR3 protein: CASSQDGRGWFTDTQYF. The CDR3 nucleotides are TGTGCCAGCAGCCAAGATGGTCGCGGGTGGTTCACAGATACGCAGTATTTT.

J is TRBJ2-2 and V is TRBV29-1; D is uncertain. The germline CDR1 and CDR2 sequences are SQVTM and ANQGSEA. The CDR3 is made up of 13 amino acids. Trimming removed 2 bases from V and 3 bases from J, with 7 bases in between. The CDR3: CSVEIRYTGELFF. CDR3 sequence (DNA): TGCAGCGTTGAAATCCGGTACACCGGGGAGCTGTTTTTT.

The rearrangement links TRBV30 to TRBJ2-7; 13 nucleotides agree with TRBD2. The CDR3 sequence is 15 residues long. Germline CDR1 GTSNPN, CDR2 SVGIG (reference sequence). V shed 3 bases, J shed 3 bases, and the junction held 5 bases outside the gene matches. CDR3 sequence: CAWRPTSGGRYEQYF. The CDR3 DNA sequence: TGTGCCTGGAGACCGACTAGCGGGGGGCGCTACGAGCAGTACTTC.

This clone was detected only once. CDR3 in DNA: TGTGCCTGGACCGGGACAGGTAATCCGACCGATACGCAGTATTTT. Its translation is CAWTGTGNPTDTQYF. This chain joins TRBV30 and TRBJ2-3; 8 bases agree with TRBD1. Germline CDR1 reads GTSNPN; CDR2 reads SVGIG (reference sequence). The CDR3 length is 15 residues. V was clipped by 4 bases and J by 6 bases; unmatched bases: 12.

The chain is built from TRBV28 and TRBJ1-5; 8 nucleotides line up with TRBD1. The CDR3 runs to 15 residues. Unmatched junction bases numbered 6, after V lost 4 bases and J lost 4 bases. CDR1 MDHEN and CDR2 SYDVKM come from the germline V gene. The CDR3 region is CASSYDRGYNQPQHF. The CDR3 DNA is TGTGCCAGCAGTTACGACAGGGGCTATAATCAGCCCCAGCATTTT.

This clone has only a few counts. This chain uses TRBV29-1 with TRBJ2-6, with TRBD1 identical over 9 bases. The CDR3 is 17 residues long. The V gene end was trimmed by 7 bases and the J gene end by 3 bases; junction bases not matched to a gene: 13. The germline V gene encodes CDR1 SQVTM and CDR2 ANQGSEA. For the CDR3, the DNA is TGCAGCGCTTCAGCAGCGGACAGGGGCTTTGGGGCCAACGTCCTGACTTTC. Translation gives CSASAADRGFGANVLTF.

The genes are TRBV9 and TRBJ2-3, with 8 bases identical to TRBD2. V trimming: 7 bases; J trimming: 3 bases; junction bases outside the gene matches: 10. CDR1 SGDLS and CDR2 YYNGEE come from the germline V gene. The CDR3 is 15 amino acids. The CDR3 sequence is CASAWATSATDTQYF. The CDR3 coding sequence is TGTGCCAGCGCATGGGCGACTAGCGCGACAGATACGCAGTATTTT.

V and J are TRBV27 and TRBJ1-4; tentatively, D is TRBD1 (5 bases). CDR1 MNHEY and CDR2 SMNVEV come from the germline V gene (reference sequence). V lost 5 bases and J 7 bases, leaving 20 bases between the germline ends. CDR3 length: 16 amino acids. CDR3 sequence: CASSPRDGFSREKLFF. The CDR3 DNA sequence: TGTGCCAGCAGTCCCCGGGACGGCTTTTCTCGTGAAAAACTGTTTTTT.

This sequence joins TRBV19 and TRBJ2-2; 8 positions match TRBD1. Germline CDR1 LNHDA, CDR2 SQIVND (reference sequence). The CDR3 is 15 amino acids. The trim removed 5 bases at V and 1 base at J, leaving 3 bases unmatched. CDR3 DNA sequence: TGTGCCAGTAGTCAGGGGGCCTGGAACACCGGGGAGCTGTTTTTT. Its translation: CASSQGAWNTGELFF.

This rearrangement joins TRBV13 to TRBJ2-1, with D possibly matching TRBD1 (6 bases). Germline-derived CDR1 and CDR2 are PRHDT and FYEKMQ (reference sequence). The V and J ends lost 1 base and 2 bases respectively, with 9 bases between them. This CDR3 has 15 amino acids. CDR3 sequence reads: CASSLVGGTYNEQFF. The DNA for the CDR3 is TGTGCCAGCAGCTTAGTAGGGGGTACCTACAATGAGCAGTTCTTC.

V usage is TRBV19 and J usage is TRBJ2-2; no clear D. This CDR3 has 14 amino acids. Trimming shortened V by 3 bases and J by 3 bases, and 8 bases separated the two germline ends. Germline V gene data show CDR1 as LNHDA and CDR2 as SQIVND (reference sequence). In nucleotides, the CDR3 is TGTGCCAGTAGTATGACTGTATACACCGGGGAGCTGTTTTTT. It translates to CASSMTVYTGELFF.